These T cell receptor beta chains were read from a single sample in a study of cytotoxic CD8 clonotypes in ibrutinib-treated CLL. Profiling relied on immunoSEQ multiplex PCR, and the TCRdb table lists in-frame clones only, not all of them. The profile shows about 58,000 clones, around 68% of them singletons. The source was PBMCs, collected after 12 months of ibrutinib treatment. The receptor source for this set is a human donor with chronic lymphocytic leukemia. Each CDR3 is given with its conserved first and last residue. A D gene is named only where the DNA matches it firmly. Size values are once, few and many counts, or a class for expanded clones, and some rows have none.

V gene	J gene	clone size	D gene	CDR3 protein	CDR3 DNA
TRBV5-4	TRBJ1-3	.	.	CASSLDGAPGNTIYF	TGTGCCAGCAGCTTGGACGGGGCGCCGGGAAACACCATATATTTT
TRBV6-5	TRBJ2-7	.	TRBD2	CASSYRVAGGWEQYF	TGTGCCAGCAGTTACAGGGTAGCGGGAGGTTGGGAGCAGTACTTC
TRBV7-3	TRBJ2-3	.	TRBD2	CASSLTPAGGTDTQYF	TGTGCCAGCAGCTTAACGCCAGCGGGGGGCACAGATACGCAGTATTTT
TRBV28	TRBJ2-5	.	TRBD2	CASSLELAEETQYF	TGTGCCAGCAGTTTAGAGCTAGCGGAAGAGACCCAGTACTTC
TRBV5-1	TRBJ2-3	.	.	CASSLFLSTDTQYF	TGCGCCAGCAGCTTGTTTCTCAGCACAGATACGCAGTATTTT
TRBV5-4	TRBJ2-3	.	TRBD2	CASSLRLAETDTQYF	TGTGCCAGCAGCTTGCGCCTAGCGGAGACAGATACGCAGTATTTT
TRBV10-3	TRBJ1-1	.	.	CAISVIQGDEAFF	TGTGCCATCAGTGTCATTCAAGGGGATGAAGCTTTCTTT
TRBV12-1	TRBJ2-1	.	.	CASSRKTSGGSYNEQFF	TGTGCCAGCAGCCGGAAAACTAGCGGGGGATCCTACAATGAGCAGTTCTTC
TRBV6-4	TRBJ1-1	few	TRBD1	CASNPGTGEAFF	TGTGCCAGCAACCCCGGGACAGGGGAAGCTTTCTTT
TRBV11-2	TRBJ2-7	once	TRBD1	CASSLAAFGTGRNEQYF	TGTGCCAGCAGCTTAGCGGCCTTCGGGACAGGGAGGAACGAGCAGTACTTC
TRBV4-2	TRBJ2-5	.	.	CASSLQPRGAETQYF	TGTGCCAGCAGCCTCCAACCGAGGGGGGCTGAGACCCAGTACTTC
TRBV11-2	TRBJ2-2	.	.	CASSLVVAGSGELFF	TGTGCCAGCAGCTTAGTCGTTGCGGGGAGCGGGGAGCTGTTTTTT
TRBV19	TRBJ2-6	.	.	CASTISGANVLTF	TGTGCCAGTACCATCTCTGGGGCCAACGTCCTGACTTTC
TRBV6-5	TRBJ1-4	.	.	CASSRGTNEKLFF	TGTGCCAGCAGTAGGGGGACTAATGAAAAACTGTTTTTT
TRBV6-6	TRBJ1-3	once	.	CASSYPSGVSGNTIYF	TGTGCCAGCAGTTACCCGTCAGGCGTCTCTGGAAACACCATATATTTT
TRBV11-2	TRBJ2-7	.	TRBD2	CASSLGGTSVHEQYF	TGTGCCAGCAGCTTAGGTGGGACTAGCGTCCACGAGCAGTACTTC
TRBV30	TRBJ2-1	few	.	CAWSFGSPNSYNEQFF	TGTGCCTGGAGTTTTGGCTCGCCGAACTCCTACAATGAGCAGTTCTTC
TRBV28	TRBJ2-7	.	TRBD2	CASSLLAGGDEQYF	TGTGCCAGCAGCCTATTAGCGGGAGGAGACGAGCAGTACTTC
TRBV6-1	TRBJ2-2	.	.	CAHQGVGSTGELFF	TGTGCCCATCAAGGGGTAGGGAGCACCGGGGAGCTGTTTTTT
TRBV19	TRBJ2-3	once	.	CASSISLAVGTDTQYF	TGTGCCAGTAGTATATCCCTGGCTGTAGGCACAGATACGCAGTATTTT
TRBV27	TRBJ1-1	.	.	CASSRGTEAFF	TGTGCCAGCAGTAGGGGGACTGAAGCTTTCTTT
TRBV10-2	TRBJ2-7	few	.	CASTRALGGSSYEQYF	TGCGCCAGCACCAGGGCTCTGGGGGGTTCTTCCTACGAGCAGTACTTC
TRBV28	TRBJ2-7	.	.	CASSFLQIPPREQYF	TGTGCCAGCAGTTTTTTGCAGATACCCCCTAGAGAGCAGTACTTC
TRBV5-1	TRBJ2-1	.	.	CASSYGTLNEQFF	TGCGCCAGCAGCTACGGGACTCTCAATGAGCAGTTCTTC
TRBV23-1	TRBJ2-7	.	.	CRRGTPSYEQYF	TGTAGAAGGGGCACACCCTCCTACGAGCAGTACTTC
TRBV2	TRBJ2-5	.	.	CASSELPVRRQETQYF	TGTGCCAGCAGTGAGCTGCCTGTGCGGAGACAAGAGACCCAGTACTTC
TRBV6-1	TRBJ2-5	.	.	CATQGVSRETQYF	TGTGCCACCCAAGGGGTATCTCGGGAGACCCAGTACTTC
TRBV6-4	TRBJ2-1	.	.	CASKDPRSYNEQFF	TGTGCCAGCAAAGACCCCCGCTCCTACAATGAGCAGTTCTTC
TRBV5-1	TRBJ2-3	.	.	CASSSGLTTDTQYF	TGCGCCAGCAGCTCGGGACTTACCACAGATACGCAGTATTTT
TRBV9	TRBJ2-2	once	TRBD2	CASSVGPVTSGRGKSGELFF	TGTGCCAGCAGCGTAGGACCTGTGACTAGCGGGAGGGGGAAGTCCGGGGAGCTGTTTTTT
TRBV10-3	TRBJ2-5	.	.	CAISPGTAAYQETQYF	TGTGCCATTTCCCCTGGCACAGCGGCCTACCAAGAGACCCAGTACTTC
TRBV7-6	TRBJ2-5	.	.	CASSLVGVQETQYF	TGTGCCAGCAGCTTAGTCGGGGTCCAAGAGACCCAGTACTTC
TRBV5-6	TRBJ2-1	.	.	CASSVQDEQFF	TGTGCCAGCAGCGTTCAGGATGAGCAGTTCTTC
TRBV2	TRBJ1-5	.	.	CASSELGNQPQHF	TGTGCCAGCAGTGAACTTGGGAATCAGCCCCAGCATTTT
TRBV30	TRBJ1-2	.	.	CAWSVGHPNYGYTF	TGTGCCTGGAGTGTAGGACACCCTAACTATGGCTACACCTTC
TRBV19	TRBJ2-5	few	TRBD2	CASSISLHPWREGRETQYF	TGTGCCAGTAGTATTTCCCTCCACCCATGGCGGGAGGGCCGGGAGACCCAGTACTTC
TRBV9	TRBJ2-2	few	.	CASSVAIGELFF	TGTGCCAGCAGCGTAGCTATCGGGGAGCTGTTTTTT
TRBV7-2	TRBJ2-2	.	TRBD1	CASSLNLQAGGRTGELFF	TGTGCCAGCAGCTTGAATCTTCAGGCAGGGGGACGGACCGGGGAGCTGTTTTTT
TRBV6-1	TRBJ1-5	few	.	CASGPLEQPQHF	TGTGCCAGCGGGCCTCTTGAGCAGCCCCAGCATTTT
TRBV6-1	TRBJ1-1	few	TRBD1	CASSPNRGNTEAFF	TGTGCCAGCAGTCCGAACAGGGGTAACACTGAAGCTTTCTTT
TRBV5-1	TRBJ2-7	.	.	CASSSNAYEQYF	TGCGCCAGCAGTTCAAACGCCTACGAGCAGTACTTC
TRBV5-1	TRBJ1-1	.	.	CASSRRDPLNTEAFF	TGCGCCAGCAGCAGGAGAGACCCCTTGAACACTGAAGCTTTCTTT
TRBV11-2	TRBJ2-7	.	.	CASSRQGPYEQYF	TGTGCCAGCAGCCGTCAGGGACCCTACGAGCAGTACTTC
TRBV20-1	TRBJ2-7	few	.	CSAREVYEQYF	TGCAGTGCTAGAGAGGTATACGAGCAGTACTTC
TRBV25-1	TRBJ1-1	.	.	CASSQVGGEAFF	TGTGCCAGCAGTCAGGTAGGCGGTGAAGCTTTCTTT
TRBV2	TRBJ2-2	.	.	CASSDGLGPGELFF	TGTGCCAGCAGTGACGGATTAGGACCCGGGGAGCTGTTTTTT
TRBV5-1	TRBJ2-5	.	.	CASSLGVGQETQYF	TGCGCCAGCAGCTTGGGGGTGGGGCAAGAGACCCAGTACTTC
TRBV9	TRBJ2-1	.	TRBD1	CASSVGTGRNEQFF	TGTGCCAGCAGCGTAGGGACAGGTCGAAATGAGCAGTTCTTC